Listed here are 21 T cell receptor beta chains from one sample, sequenced in a study of PD-L1 blockade in urothelial cancer listed by TCRdb under 2017. Read against the paper, the sample's time point label means: pretreatment peripheral blood. Libraries came from the immunoSEQ multiplex PCR assay. Here the immuneACCESS table is served through TCRdb, limited to in-frame sequences with V and J called. Missing clones are a known gap in these copies; in checked studies unresolved V genes cover under half, and the rest lacks a known reason. Within this sample are tens of thousands of clones, with 87% of them counted one time only. 14% to 15% of the sample goes to the ten largest clones. The material sequenced was PBMCs, taken around atezolizumab (anti-PD-L1) treatment. The origin of the receptors is a woman between 55 and 75 years old with urothelial cancer.

The CDR3 nucleotides read TGCGCCAGCAGCCAAGATTCAAGCGGGAGGACGAACAATGAGCAGTTCTTC. Its protein is CASSQDSSGRTNNEQFF. The rearrangement joins TRBV4-3 to TRBJ2-1; 9 bases are a match to TRBD2. CDR1 is LGHNA, CDR2 YSLEER, per germline. V shed 0 bases, J shed 5 bases, and the junction held 8 bases outside the gene matches. The CDR3 has 17 residues.

The V call is TRBV28, the J call TRBJ1-5; unclear D gene. CDR3 length: 15 amino acids. Deletions cut 3 bases from V and 7 bases from J, with 16 bases between. CDR1 is MDHEN and CDR2 is SYDVKM in the germline V gene. CDR3 protein: CASSFSQSAGQPQHF. CDR3 sequence (DNA): TGTGCCAGCAGTTTTTCACAATCGGCGGGGCAGCCCCAGCATTTT.

The chain combines TRBV4-2 with TRBJ2-7, with a possible D match to TRBD2 (6 bases). The CDR3 is 15 residues long. V lost 4 bases, J lost 4 bases, and 17 bases lay in between. Germline lookup yields CDR1 LGHNA and CDR2 YNFKEQ. The CDR3 DNA is TGTGCCAGCAGCCTAATCGGGACTGACCCTTACGAGCAGTACTTC. Its protein is CASSLIGTDPYEQYF.

The chain combines TRBV19 with TRBJ2-1; the match to TRBD1 covers 9 bases. Germline CDR1 reads LNHDA; CDR2 reads SQIVND (reference sequence). The J segment lost 1 base and the V segment lost 4 bases, leaving 8 bases of the junction unmatched. The CDR3 is 17 amino acids. The CDR3 is CASSTRDRAWSYNEQFF. The DNA for the CDR3 is TGTGCCAGTAGTACCCGGGACAGGGCTTGGTCCTACAATGAGCAGTTCTTC.

The chain links TRBV7-2 to TRBJ1-1, with D perhaps TRBD1 (6 bases). The V gene's germline CDR1 is SGHTA and CDR2 FQGNSA. The V gene lost 1 base and the J gene lost 9 bases, with 12 bases spanning the gap. This CDR3 spans 13 amino acids. The DNA for the CDR3 is TGTGCCAGCAGCTTAGATTGGGGGCGCAAAGCTTTCTTT. Residues: CASSLDWGRKAFF.

This clone was seen a handful of times. The V gene is TRBV19, the J gene TRBJ1-1; 7 bases match TRBD1. With V trimmed by 6 bases and J by 0 bases, 4 bases remained unmatched. Germline V gene sequence: CDR1 LNHDA, CDR2 SQIVND (reference sequence). This CDR3 has 14 residues. CDR3 sequence: CASSPGTVNTEAFF. CDR3 in DNA: TGTGCCAGTAGCCCCGGGACAGTGAACACTGAAGCTTTCTTT.

The rearrangement links TRBV6-1 to TRBJ2-7; D possibly corresponds to TRBD2 (5 bases). The CDR3 has 14 residues. Germline V gene sequence: CDR1 MNHNS, CDR2 SASEGT. Trimming stripped 7 bases from V and 1 base from J, with 14 bases between. Here the CDR3 DNA reads TGTGCCAGCACCTTAGGAGGCCGATCCTACGAGCAGTACTTC. Amino acid sequence: CASTLGGRSYEQYF.

This chain joins TRBV11-2 and TRBJ2-7; 10 positions agree with TRBD1. Germline values: CDR1 SGHAT, CDR2 FQNNGV. Losses at the gene ends were 5 bases for V and 6 bases for J; bases not matched to a gene: 10. The CDR3 is 15 amino acids. In DNA form, the CDR3 reads TGTGCCAGCAGCGCCGACAGGGGGCTCCCCAGCGAGCAGTACTTC. This codes for CASSADRGLPSEQYF.

The chain carries TRBV9 and TRBJ1-1, with TRBD1 identical over 10 bases. The CDR3 contains 17 residues. Germline CDR1 and CDR2: SGDLS and YYNGEE. With V trimmed by 0 bases and J by 0 bases, 5 bases remained unmatched. The CDR3 sequence is CASSVDPGTGVNTEAFF. CDR3 coding DNA: TGTGCCAGCAGCGTAGACCCCGGGACAGGGGTGAACACTGAAGCTTTCTTT.

The rearrangement uses TRBV2 and TRBJ2-7, with 9 bases identical to TRBD1. CDR3 size: 13 residues. Germline CDR1 reads SNHLY; CDR2 reads FYNNEI. J lost 12 bases, V lost 2 bases, and 8 bases had no gene match. The CDR3 DNA reads as TGTGCCAGCAGTGAACCACCGGGACAGGGTCTGTACTTC. It specifies CASSEPPGQGLYF.

The gene calls are TRBV7-2 and TRBJ1-2; 7 bases agree with TRBD1. V shed 4 bases, J shed 10 bases, and the junction held 12 bases outside the gene matches. The germline CDR1 and CDR2 sequences are SGHTA and FQGNSA. This CDR3 region has 14 residues. Here the CDR3 reads CASSSTGIARAYTF. CDR3 in DNA: TGTGCCAGCAGCTCGACAGGGATTGCGCGCGCCTACACCTTC.

The chain recombines TRBV7-9 with TRBJ2-3; 7 bases fit TRBD1. Germline loops: CDR1 SEHNR, CDR2 FQNEAQ (reference sequence). There are 18 residues in the CDR3. Trimming removed 1 base from V and 4 bases from J; junction bases left unmatched: 14. DNA for the CDR3: TGTGCCAGCAGCTTAGGCCAAACAGGGGAAGAATGGCCAGATACGCAGTATTTT. Its protein is CASSLGQTGEEWPDTQYF.

The V and J genes are TRBV5-1 and TRBJ1-3; D is undetermined. V lost 4 bases, J lost 0 bases, and 8 bases lay in between. This CDR3 has 14 residues. Germline CDR1 SGHRS, CDR2 YFSETQ. The chain's CDR3 is CASSGSHSGNTIYF. As DNA, the CDR3 is TGCGCCAGCAGCGGCTCCCACTCTGGAAACACCATATATTTT.

V usage is TRBV28 and J usage is TRBJ1-1, with D possibly being TRBD1 (6 bases). CDR3 length: 14 residues. With 5 bases removed from V and 1 base from J, the gap between germline ends came to 11 bases. Germline V gives CDR1 MDHEN, CDR2 SYDVKM. CDR3 nucleotide sequence: TGTGCCAGCAGTCCCGGGACACCGAACACTGAAGCTTTCTTT. The encoded protein is CASSPGTPNTEAFF.

This chain connects TRBV21-1 to TRBJ2-7; the table's D call of TRBD2 was not tested on the DNA. TRBV21-1 is a pseudogene. The CDR3 is 15 amino acids. In DNA, the CDR3 is TGTGCCAGCAGCTCCCAAGGGACTAGCGGGTACGAGCAGTACTTC. Translated: CASSSQGTSGYEQYF.

The chain is built from TRBV28 and TRBJ2-3, with no clear D. The V and J ends lost 4 bases and 0 bases respectively, with 8 bases between them. This CDR3 is 14 amino acids long. Per the germline V gene, CDR1 is MDHEN and CDR2 is SYDVKM. The CDR3 DNA sequence: TGTGCCAGCAGTTCCCGAGTAAGCACAGATACGCAGTATTTT. Translated, it gives CASSSRVSTDTQYF. Combining the CDR3 with reference TRBV28 and TRBJ2-3 gives the whole variable domain DVKVTQSSRYLVKRTGEKVFLECVQDMDHENMFWYRQDPGLGLRLIYFSYDVKMKEKGDIPEGYSVSREKKERFSLILESASTNQTSMYLCASSSRVSTDTQYFGPGTRLTVL.

The rearrangement uses TRBV7-2 and TRBJ2-7; the D gene is possibly TRBD1 (5 bases). The CDR3 runs 13 residues. Germline CDR1 reads SGHTA; CDR2 reads FQGNSA. The germline V and J ends were trimmed by 5 bases and 1 base, with 9 bases remaining between them. The CDR3 reads CASSPGHSYEQYF. For the CDR3, the DNA is TGTGCCAGCAGCCCAGGGCATTCCTACGAGCAGTACTTC.

The chain is built from TRBV21-1 and TRBJ1-5. TRBV21-1 is assigned pseudogene status. This CDR3 has 16 residues. The CDR3 sequence is CASSKVAGNRIQPQHF. CDR3 sequence (DNA): TGTGCCAGCAGCAAAGTGGCGGGTAACCGGATTCAGCCCCAGCATTTT.

This clone was observed once. The chain recombines TRBV7-8 with TRBJ2-7; 8 nucleotides align to TRBD2. V lost 5 bases and J lost 2; bases outside the gene matches: 11. The CDR3 contains 16 residues. In germline, CDR1 is SGHVS, CDR2 FQNEAQ. The CDR3 protein is CASSVGSSGGTYEQYF. CDR3 DNA sequence: TGTGCCAGCAGCGTCGGCTCCAGCGGGGGAACCTACGAGCAGTACTTC.

This clone is a singleton in its sample. V and J are TRBV18 and TRBJ1-1; TRBD1 matches 8 bases. The germline V gene has CDR1 KGHSH and CDR2 LQKENI. The CDR3 runs 16 residues. The J segment lost 5 bases and the V segment lost 2 bases, leaving 10 bases of the junction unmatched. CDR3 nucleotides: TGTGCCAGCTCACCAGGGACAGGAGGTGGGACGACTGAAGCTTTCTTT. It codes for CASSPGTGGGTTEAFF.

This sequence joins TRBV10-3 and TRBJ2-3; TRBD1 might be the D (6 bases). The germline V gene encodes CDR1 ENHRY and CDR2 SYGVKD. V was cut by 6 bases and J by 4 bases, with 14 bases left in between. CDR3 length: 14 residues. The CDR3 DNA reads as TGTGCCATCAGCCCTGACAGGTACCCAGATACGCAGTATTTT. This translates into CAISPDRYPDTQYF.